These 14 T cell receptor beta chains came from one sample sequenced in a study of regulatory T cells in long-lasting Graves disease. Assembly of TCR beta libraries relied on iRepertoire HTBI primers together with Arm-PCR of CDR3 regions. TCRdb processed the multiplex PCR reads anew with MiXCR; each CDR3 protein has one entry. The sample holds 430,000 or so distinct CDR3 sequences, roughly 23% seen once. Time point specified: persistent/refractory GD, antithyroid drugs over 5 years with positive TRAb. PBMCs provided the RNA from which the TCR library was made. Sequencing used peripheral blood mononuclear cells (PBMCs), obtained when the disease was refractory, from a patient treated with antithyroid drugs. The receptors were sampled from a female donor with Graves disease.

The rearrangement links TRBV27 to TRBJ2-7; the D gene could be TRBD1 or TRBD2 (5 bases each). CDR1 and CDR2 from the germline V gene are MNHEY and SMNVEV (reference sequence). V was shortened by 4 bases and J by 1 base, with 14 bases between the two germline ends. CDR3 length: 15 residues. CDR3 sequence reads: CASSSTGTTSYEQYF. Here the CDR3 DNA reads TGTGCCAGCAGTTCGACCGGGACCACGTCCTACGAGCAGTACTTC.

J is TRBJ2-7 and V is TRBV7-2; D gene uncertain. CDR3 length equals 17 residues. Trimming removed 0 bases from V and 0 bases from J, with 15 bases in between. The germline gives CDR1 SGHTA, CDR2 FQGNSA. Here the CDR3 DNA reads TGTGCCAGCAGCTTAGCTGCGTCAGCGCGAAGCTCCTACGAGCAGTACTTC. The encoded protein is CASSLAASARSSYEQYF.

This clonotype was counted many times. The V gene is TRBV30, the J gene TRBJ1-2; D uncertain. V was shortened by 2 bases and J by 4 bases, with 14 bases between the two germline ends. Germline V gene lookup returns CDR1 GTSNPN and CDR2 SVGIG (reference sequence). This CDR3 spans 14 amino acids. In nucleotides, the CDR3 is TGTGCCTGGAGTAGGGCAGGATTAATCTATGGCTACACCTTC. Amino acid sequence: CAWSRAGLIYGYTF.

This clonotype showed up just a few times. The chain links TRBV9 to TRBJ2-7, with 8 bases matching TRBD2. CDR3 length: 15 amino acids. V was pared by 4 bases and J by 3 bases, with 9 bases of the junction left unmatched. Germline V gene lookup returns CDR1 SGDLS and CDR2 YYNGEE. CDR3 sequence: CASSPMVAGSYEQYF. Written as DNA, the CDR3 is TGTGCCAGCAGCCCCATGGTAGCGGGGAGCTACGAGCAGTACTTC. The whole variable domain, remainder taken from reference TRBV9 and TRBJ2-7, is DSGVTQTPKHLITATGQRVTLRCSPRSGDLSVYWYQQSLDQGLQFLIQYYNGEERAKGNILERFSAQQFPDLHSELNLSSLELGDSALYFCASSPMVAGSYEQYFGPGTRLTVT.

This clonotype showed up just once. This sequence joins TRBV20-1 and TRBJ1-5; D is ambiguous. V dropped 6 bases and J dropped 0 bases, with 15 bases sitting between them. Germline V CDR1 and CDR2: DFQATT, SNEGSKA (reference sequence). The length of the CDR3 is 15 residues. CDR3 sequence reads: CSAIQEGHSNQPQHF. The CDR3 coding sequence is TGCAGTGCCATTCAGGAGGGCCATAGCAATCAGCCCCAGCATTTT.

This clonotype was seen many times. V gene TRBV11-2 combines with J gene TRBJ2-5; no clear D. Germline assignment: CDR1 SGHAT and CDR2 FQNNGV. The V end lost 2 bases, the J end lost 5 bases, and 15 bases lay between the germline ends. The CDR3 contains 15 residues. The CDR3 protein is CASSLTAGPGETQYF. The CDR3 region has the DNA TGTGCCAGCAGCTTAACAGCTGGGCCCGGGGAGACCCAGTACTTC.

This chain links TRBV29-1 with TRBJ2-3; D possibly matches TRBD1 or TRBD2 (8 bases each). Germline CDR1 reads SQVTM; CDR2 reads ANQGSEA. Trimming cost V 6 bases and J 3 bases, with 31 bases left between them. This CDR3 has 19 residues. Here the CDR3 reads CSVGRTGRTERELTDTQYF. The CDR3 nucleotides are TGCAGCGTCGGTCGGACAGGGAGAACGGAGCGGGAGTTGACAGATACGCAGTATTTT.

The table lists this clonotype with many counts. This chain uses TRBV10-3 with TRBJ2-7, with TRBD1 identical over 10 bases. Germline CDR1 ENHRY, CDR2 SYGVKD. This CDR3 is 14 amino acids long. Germline trimming cut 7 bases from V and 7 bases from J; bases unmatched to any gene: 10. CDR3 nucleotides: TGTGCCATCACCGCCGGGACAGGGGCCTTGGAGCAGTACTTC. Encoded protein: CAITAGTGALEQYF.

J is TRBJ2-5 and V is TRBV6-2 or TRBV6-3; 8 positions match TRBD2. With 2 bases clipped from V and 2 bases from J, the junction kept 13 bases outside the gene matches. This CDR3 contains 18 residues. Per germline, CDR1 MNHEY and CDR2 SVGEGT. The CDR3 DNA sequence: TGTGCCAGCAGTTACGAGGGCCATCGGACTAGCTCTCAAGAGACCCAGTACTTC. It encodes CASSYEGHRTSSQETQYF.

In this sample, this clonotype turned up a few times. This sequence joins TRBV20-1 and TRBJ2-7, with D maybe TRBD2 (6 bases). The CDR3 covers 15 residues. V was shortened by 2 bases and J by 0 bases, with 14 bases between the two germline ends. CDR1 is DFQATT and CDR2 is SNEGSKA in the germline V gene (reference sequence). The chain's CDR3 is CSARNPSASSYEQYF. In DNA, the CDR3 is TGCAGTGCTAGAAACCCTAGCGCTAGCTCCTACGAGCAGTACTTC.

This clonotype showed up many times. The rearrangement joins TRBV10-2 to TRBJ2-5; 9 bases map to TRBD1. Germline CDR1 is WSHSY and CDR2 is SAAADI. The CDR3 is 14 residues long. V lost 4 bases to trimming and J lost 6 bases; unmatched junction nucleotides: 6. CDR3 sequence (DNA): TGCGCCAGCAGTGCCGGACAGGGGCGAAAGACCCAGTACTTC. The encoded protein is CASSAGQGRKTQYF.

A few counts support this clonotype. The genes are TRBV4-1 and TRBJ2-7; 14 nucleotides agree with TRBD2. The CDR3 is made up of 16 amino acids. V lost 0 bases to trimming and J lost 7 bases; unmatched junction nucleotides: 5. Germline V gene data show CDR1 as MGHRA and CDR2 as YSYEKL. CDR3 DNA sequence: TGCGCCAGCAGCCAAGATATGGGACTAGCGGGAGTAGAGCAGTACTTC. Translation gives CASSQDMGLAGVEQYF.

The CDR3 protein is CSASHLAAYEQYF. The DNA of the CDR3 is TGCAGTGCTAGTCACCTAGCCGCCTACGAGCAGTACTTC. V is TRBV20-1 and J is TRBJ2-7, with D perhaps matching TRBD2 (5 bases). Per germline, CDR1 DFQATT and CDR2 SNEGSKA (reference sequence). Trimming shortened V by 3 bases and J by 2 bases, and 11 bases separated the two germline ends. The CDR3 runs to 13 residues.

As to this clonotype: A much larger clone is a single base away; this may be a read error. The V gene is TRBV27, the J gene TRBJ2-5; D call uncertain. The CDR3 is 15 amino acids. Germline V gene data show CDR1 as MNHEY and CDR2 as SMNVEV (reference sequence). Between the trimmed V and J ends, which lost 0 bases and 2 bases, there was a span of 10 bases. The CDR3 nucleotides are TGTGCCAGCAGTTTATCGGTCGGCACACAAGAGACCCAGTACTTC. It codes for CASSLSVGTQETQYF.